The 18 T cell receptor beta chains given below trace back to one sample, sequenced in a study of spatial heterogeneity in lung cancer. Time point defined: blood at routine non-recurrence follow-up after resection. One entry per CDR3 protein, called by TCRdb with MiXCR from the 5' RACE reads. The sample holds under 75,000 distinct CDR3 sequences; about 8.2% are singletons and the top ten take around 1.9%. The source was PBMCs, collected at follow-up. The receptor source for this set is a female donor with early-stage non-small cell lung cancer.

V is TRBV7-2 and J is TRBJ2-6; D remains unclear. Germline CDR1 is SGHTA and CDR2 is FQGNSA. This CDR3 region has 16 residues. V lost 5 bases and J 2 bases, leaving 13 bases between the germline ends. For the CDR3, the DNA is TGTGCCAGCAGCCCCCCGTCCGGTACTGGGGCCAACGTCCTGACTTTC. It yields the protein CASSPPSGTGANVLTF.

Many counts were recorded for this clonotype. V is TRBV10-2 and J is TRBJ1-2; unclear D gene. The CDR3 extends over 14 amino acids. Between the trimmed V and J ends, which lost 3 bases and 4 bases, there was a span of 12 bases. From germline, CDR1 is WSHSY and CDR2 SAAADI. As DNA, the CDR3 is TGCGCCAGCAGTGAATTAGGCGGGAGCTATGGCTACACCTTC. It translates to CASSELGGSYGYTF.

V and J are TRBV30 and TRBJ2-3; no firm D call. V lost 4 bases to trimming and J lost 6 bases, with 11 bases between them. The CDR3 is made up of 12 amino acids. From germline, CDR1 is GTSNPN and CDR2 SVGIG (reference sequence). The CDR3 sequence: CAWKASTDTQYF. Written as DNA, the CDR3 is TGTGCCTGGAAGGCCTCGACGGATACGCAGTATTTT.

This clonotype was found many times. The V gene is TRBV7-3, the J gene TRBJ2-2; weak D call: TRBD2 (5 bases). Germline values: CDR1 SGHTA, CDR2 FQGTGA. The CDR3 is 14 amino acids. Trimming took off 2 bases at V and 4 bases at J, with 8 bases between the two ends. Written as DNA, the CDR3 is TGTGCCAGCAGCTTAGGCCTAGCCACCGGGGAGCTGTTTTTT. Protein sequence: CASSLGLATGELFF. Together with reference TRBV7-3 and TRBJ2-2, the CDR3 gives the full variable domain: GAGVSQTPSNKVTEKGKYVELRCDPISGHTALYWYRQSLGQGPEFLIYFQGTGAADDSGLPNDRFFAVRPEGSVSTLKIQRTERGDSAVYLCASSLGLATGELFFGEGSRLTVL.

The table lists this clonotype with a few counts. The CDR3 loop reads CSPTALTGGEQYF. In nucleotides, the CDR3 is TGCAGTCCTACAGCTCTGACAGGGGGCGAGCAGTACTTC. This chain joins TRBV20-1 and TRBJ2-7; 9 positions agree with TRBD1. J lost 6 bases, V lost 8 bases, and 11 bases had no gene match. Germline-derived CDR1 and CDR2 are DFQATT and SNEGSKA (reference sequence). The CDR3 extends over 13 amino acids.

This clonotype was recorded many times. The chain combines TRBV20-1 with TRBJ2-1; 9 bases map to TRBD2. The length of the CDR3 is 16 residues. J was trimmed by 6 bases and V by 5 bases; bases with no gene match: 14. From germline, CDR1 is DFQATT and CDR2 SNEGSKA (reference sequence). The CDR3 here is CSAGTLGLARANEQFF. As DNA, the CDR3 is TGCAGTGCTGGGACCTTAGGACTAGCGCGGGCCAATGAGCAGTTCTTC.

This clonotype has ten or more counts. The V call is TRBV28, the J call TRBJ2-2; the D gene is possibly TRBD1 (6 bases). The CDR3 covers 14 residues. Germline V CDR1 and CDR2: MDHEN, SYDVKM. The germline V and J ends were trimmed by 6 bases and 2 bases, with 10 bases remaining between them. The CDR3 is CASRQGLNTGELFF. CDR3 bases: TGTGCCAGCAGGCAGGGGCTCAACACCGGGGAGCTGTTTTTT.

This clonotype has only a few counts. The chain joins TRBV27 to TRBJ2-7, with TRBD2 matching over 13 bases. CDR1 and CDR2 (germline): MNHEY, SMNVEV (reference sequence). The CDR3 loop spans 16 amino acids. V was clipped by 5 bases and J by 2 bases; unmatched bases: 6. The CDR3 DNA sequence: TGTGCCAGCAGTCAACTAGCGGGAGGGGGAACCTACGAGCAGTACTTC. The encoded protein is CASSQLAGGGTYEQYF.

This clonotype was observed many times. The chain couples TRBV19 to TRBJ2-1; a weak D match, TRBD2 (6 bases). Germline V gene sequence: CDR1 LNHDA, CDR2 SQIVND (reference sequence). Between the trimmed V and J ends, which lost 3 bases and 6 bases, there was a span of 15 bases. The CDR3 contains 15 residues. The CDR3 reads CASSMRRERGNEQFF. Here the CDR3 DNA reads TGTGCCAGTAGTATGAGGAGGGAGAGGGGCAATGAGCAGTTCTTC.

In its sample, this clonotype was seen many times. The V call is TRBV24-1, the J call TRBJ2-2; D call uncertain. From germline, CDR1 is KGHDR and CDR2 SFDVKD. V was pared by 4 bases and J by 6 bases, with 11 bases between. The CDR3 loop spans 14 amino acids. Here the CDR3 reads CATSETGRPGELFF. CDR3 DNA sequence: TGTGCCACCAGTGAAACCGGACGTCCCGGGGAGCTGTTTTTT.

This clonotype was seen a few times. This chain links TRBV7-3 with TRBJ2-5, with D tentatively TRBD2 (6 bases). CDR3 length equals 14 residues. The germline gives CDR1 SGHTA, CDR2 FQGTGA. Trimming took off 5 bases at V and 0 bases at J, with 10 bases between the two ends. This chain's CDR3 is CASSGGFHQETQYF. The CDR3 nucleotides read TGTGCCAGCAGCGGGGGGTTTCACCAAGAGACCCAGTACTTC.

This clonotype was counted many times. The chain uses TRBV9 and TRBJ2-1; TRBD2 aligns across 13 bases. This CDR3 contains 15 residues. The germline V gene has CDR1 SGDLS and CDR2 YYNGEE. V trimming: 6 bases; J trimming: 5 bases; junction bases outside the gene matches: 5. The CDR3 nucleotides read TGTGCCAGCAAGGCCGGGACTAGCGGGAACAATGAGCAGTTCTTC. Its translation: CASKAGTSGNNEQFF.

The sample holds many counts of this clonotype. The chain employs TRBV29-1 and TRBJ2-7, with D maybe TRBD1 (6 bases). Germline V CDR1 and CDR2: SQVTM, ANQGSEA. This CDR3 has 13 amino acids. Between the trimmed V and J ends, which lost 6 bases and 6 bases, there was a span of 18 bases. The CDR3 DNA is TGCAGCGTCGCTGGACAGAGGGGCGGCGAGCAGTACTTC. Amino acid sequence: CSVAGQRGGEQYF.

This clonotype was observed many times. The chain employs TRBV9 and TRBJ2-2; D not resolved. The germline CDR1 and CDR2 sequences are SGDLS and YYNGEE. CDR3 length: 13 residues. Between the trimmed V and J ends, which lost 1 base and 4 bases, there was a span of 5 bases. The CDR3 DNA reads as TGTGCCAGCAGCGTATTGGCCACCGGGGAGCTGTTTTTT. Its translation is CASSVLATGELFF.

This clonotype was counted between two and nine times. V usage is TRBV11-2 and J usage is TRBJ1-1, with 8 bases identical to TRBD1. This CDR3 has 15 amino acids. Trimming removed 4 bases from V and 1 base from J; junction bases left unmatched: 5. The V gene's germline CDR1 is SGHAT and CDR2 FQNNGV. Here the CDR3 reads CASSSRTGSNTEAFF. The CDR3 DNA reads TGTGCCAGCAGCTCCCGGACAGGGTCGAACACTGAAGCTTTCTTT. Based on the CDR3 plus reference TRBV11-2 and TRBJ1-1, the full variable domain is EAGVAQSPRYKIIEKRQSVAFWCNPISGHATLYWYQQILGQGPKLLIQFQNNGVVDDSQLPKDRFSAERLKGVDSTLKIQPAKLEDSAVYLCASSSRTGSNTEAFFGQGTRLTVV.

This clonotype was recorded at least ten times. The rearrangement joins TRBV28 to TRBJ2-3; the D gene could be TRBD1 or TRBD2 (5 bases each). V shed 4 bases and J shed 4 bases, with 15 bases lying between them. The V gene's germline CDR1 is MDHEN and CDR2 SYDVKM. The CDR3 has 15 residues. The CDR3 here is CASSSPGTYADTQYF. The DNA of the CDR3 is TGTGCCAGCAGTTCTCCCGGGACCTACGCAGATACGCAGTATTTT.

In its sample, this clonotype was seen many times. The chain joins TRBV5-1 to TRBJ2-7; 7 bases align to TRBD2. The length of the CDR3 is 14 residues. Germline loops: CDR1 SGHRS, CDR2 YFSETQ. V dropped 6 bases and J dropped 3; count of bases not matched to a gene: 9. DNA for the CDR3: TGCGCCAGCACCCCGGCGGGGGAGGTCTACGAGCAGTACTTC. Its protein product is CASTPAGEVYEQYF. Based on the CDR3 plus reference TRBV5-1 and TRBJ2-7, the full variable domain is KAGVTQTPRYLIKTRGQQVTLSCSPISGHRSVSWYQQTPGQGLQFLFEYFSETQRNKGNFPGRFSGRQFSNSRSEMNVSTLELGDSALYLCASTPAGEVYEQYFGPGTRLTVT.

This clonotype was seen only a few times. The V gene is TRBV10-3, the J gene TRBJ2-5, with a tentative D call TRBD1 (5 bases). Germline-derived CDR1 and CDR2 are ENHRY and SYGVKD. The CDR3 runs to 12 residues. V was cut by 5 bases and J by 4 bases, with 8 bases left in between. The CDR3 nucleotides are TGTGCCATCAGTACAAGGGGAGAGACCCAGTACTTC. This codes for CAISTRGETQYF.